These 8 T cell receptor beta chains originate from one sample sequenced in a study of regulatory T cells in long-lasting Graves disease (dated by TCRdb to the early 2020s). What this sample's time point label stands for: newly diagnosed GD, antithyroid drugs for less than 3 months. For both TCR sequencing and RNA sequencing, RNA was extracted from PBMCs in TRIzol. Library generation was performed with multiplex PCR. The reads were generated on an Illumina HiSeq 4000. To build TCR beta libraries, CDR3 regions were amplified by Arm-PCR using iRepertoire HTBI primers. In-frame beta chains were kept once TCRdb had trimmed the public reads at Q25 with fastp and called clones with MiXCR. Rows are combined by CDR3 protein, so each entry shows the most common genes and DNA. The sample table contains around 500,000 distinct CDR3 sequences; only one count was recorded for approximately 15% of them. The ten largest account for over 7.5% of the sample.

These records were also assigned to another study, of T cells in Graves' hyperthyroidism and ophthalmopathy.

This material consisted of peripheral blood mononuclear cells (PBMCs), taken at new diagnosis, from a patient treated with antithyroid drugs. The source of these receptors is a man between 25 and 39 years old with Graves disease. Donor details come from another sample of the same person, matched by shared clones.

In its sample, this clonotype was seen many times. The chain has TRBV20-1 and TRBJ1-4, with D possibly TRBD1 on 6 matching bases. CDR3 length: 13 amino acids. Per the germline V gene, CDR1 is DFQATT and CDR2 is SNEGSKA (reference sequence). The V end lost 4 bases, the J end lost 7 bases, and 13 bases lay between the germline ends. This CDR3 reads CSAMVGGVEKLFF. The CDR3 nucleotides are TGCAGTGCTATGGTGGGGGGCGTTGAAAAACTGTTTTTT.

This clonotype was picked up many times. CDR3 DNA sequence: TGTGCCTGGAGTGTAGGGGACCGGCAGTACTTC. Protein: CAWSVGDRQYF. The chain recombines TRBV30 with TRBJ2-7; D is tentatively TRBD1 or TRBD2 (5 bases each). There are 11 residues in the CDR3. Germline CDR1 is GTSNPN and CDR2 is SVGIG (reference sequence). The V gene lost 0 bases and the J gene lost 9 bases, with 9 bases spanning the gap. The whole variable domain, filled in from reference TRBV30 and TRBJ2-7, reads SQTIHQWPATLVQPVGSPLSLECTVEGTSNPNLYWYRQAAGRGLQLLFYSVGIGQISSEVPQNLSASRPQDRQFILSSKKLLLSDSGFYLCAWSVGDRQYFGPGTRLTVT.

At least ten counts were recorded for this clonotype. The chain links TRBV11-2 to TRBJ1-2; 9 nucleotides match TRBD1. Germline assignment: CDR1 SGHAT and CDR2 FQNNGV. The trim removed 5 bases at V and 0 bases at J, leaving 7 bases unmatched. The CDR3 totals 16 residues. The CDR3 region is CASSPIGTGPNYGYTF. DNA for the CDR3: TGTGCCAGCAGCCCGATAGGGACAGGGCCTAACTATGGCTACACCTTC.

Many counts were recorded for this clonotype. This chain joins TRBV28 and TRBJ1-5; no clear D. CDR3 size: 12 residues. CDR1 is MDHEN and CDR2 is SYDVKM in the germline V gene. Trimming took 1 base from V and 4 from J, leaving 2 bases between them. CDR3 amino acids: CASSLYNQPQHF. The CDR3 coding sequence is TGTGCCAGCAGTTTATATAATCAGCCCCAGCATTTT.

This clonotype appeared many times. The V and J genes are TRBV6-1 and TRBJ2-3; 8 bases are shared with TRBD1. V dropped 0 bases and J dropped 1; count of bases not matched to a gene: 3. Germline V gene data show CDR1 as MNHNS and CDR2 as SASEGT. The CDR3 spans 16 residues. Here the CDR3 DNA reads TGTGCCAGCAGTGAAGCCCCGGGACAGGGCACAGATACGCAGTATTTT. It is translated as CASSEAPGQGTDTQYF.

In this sample, this clonotype turned up many times. This chain uses TRBV7-9 with TRBJ1-5, with D hard to call. There are 14 residues in the CDR3. Germline CDR1 SEHNR, CDR2 FQNEAQ (reference sequence). Trimming removed 3 bases from V and 3 bases from J, with 9 bases in between. The CDR3 DNA follows: TGTGCCAGCAGCTTTGGACGGGACAATCAGCCCCAGCATTTT. This sequence encodes CASSFGRDNQPQHF.

The rearrangement joins TRBV29-1 to TRBJ2-4; 7 bases fit TRBD2. The germline CDR1 and CDR2 sequences are SQVTM and ANQGSEA. Unmatched junction bases numbered 16, after V lost 6 bases and J lost 8 bases. The CDR3 sequence is 15 residues long. CDR3 DNA: TGCAGCGTCGGCCCGCCTAGCGGACTGGGTGACATTCAGTACTTC. Translation: CSVGPPSGLGDIQYF.

This clonotype was seen ten or more times. V and J are TRBV19 and TRBJ1-1; D is uncertain. Trimming cost V 9 bases and J 2 bases, with 16 bases left between them. The V gene's germline CDR1 is LNHDA and CDR2 SQIVND (reference sequence). The CDR3 has 14 residues. This CDR3 is CASTLRTVNTEAFF. The CDR3 DNA follows: TGTGCCAGCACCCTTCGGACGGTCAACACTGAAGCTTTCTTT.